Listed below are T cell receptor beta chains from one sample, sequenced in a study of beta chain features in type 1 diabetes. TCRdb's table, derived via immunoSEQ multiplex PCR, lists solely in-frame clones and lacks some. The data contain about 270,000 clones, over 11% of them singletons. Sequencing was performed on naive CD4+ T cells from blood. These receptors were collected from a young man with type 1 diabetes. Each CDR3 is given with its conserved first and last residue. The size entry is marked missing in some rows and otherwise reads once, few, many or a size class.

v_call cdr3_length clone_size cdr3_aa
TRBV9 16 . CASSPRLAGGSHEQYF
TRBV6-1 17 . CASSGGTSGSSYNEQFF
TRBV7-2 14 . CASSLERGNTEAFF
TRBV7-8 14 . CASRDTSVYNEQFF
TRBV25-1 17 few CASSEANRGPNTGELFF
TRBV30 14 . CAWSVKGAIYGYTF
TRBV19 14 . CASSNRGRTGELFF
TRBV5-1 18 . CASSLADTSGSSYNEQFF
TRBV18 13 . CASSPPAQETQYF
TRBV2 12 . CASSGQGGELFF
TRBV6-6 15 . CASSYSPGVPYEQYF
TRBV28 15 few CASSPPTGRGTEAFF
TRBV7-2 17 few CASSLGFRLASTDTQYF
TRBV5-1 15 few CASSLDGGPGQPQHF
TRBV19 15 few CASSALLRSDQPQHF
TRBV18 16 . CASSPRLAGSTDTQYF
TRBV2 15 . CASSPQGAMNTEAFF
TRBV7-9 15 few CASKSRPDSRETQYF
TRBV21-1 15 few CASTHRGVLNYGYTF
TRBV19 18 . CASSPRGRLAGGPETQYF
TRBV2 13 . CASSEGEPNEQFF
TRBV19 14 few CASSRTGVYNEQFF
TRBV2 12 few CASSGGQNGYTF
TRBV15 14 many CATSIRPGYNEQFF
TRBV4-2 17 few CASSLLSGRGSYNEQFF
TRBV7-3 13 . CASSLREGGEQYF
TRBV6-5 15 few CASSRFTGFDNEQFF
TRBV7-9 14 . CASSLASGTKEAFF
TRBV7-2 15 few CASRLGGTSGNEQFF
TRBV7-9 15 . CASSLVSTVPEKLFF
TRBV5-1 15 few CASSRSTGVNTEAFF
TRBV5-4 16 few CASSLAGGPNTGELFF
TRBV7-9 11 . CASSGRQGTFF
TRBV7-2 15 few CASSFSASSYNEQFF
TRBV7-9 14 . CASSRQGVTEKLFF
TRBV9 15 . CASSVADRARYGYTF
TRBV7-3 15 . CASSSGQGHTGELFF
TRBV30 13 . CAWSVQTGSGYTF
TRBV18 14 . CASYSTTPTTEAFF
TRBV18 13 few CASSPPPRDGYTF
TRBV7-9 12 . CASIAGADTQYF
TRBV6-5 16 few CASSYSWDSGYNEQFF
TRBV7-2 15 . CASSLAGGQYNEQFF
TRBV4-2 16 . CASSQGDRGSNQPQHF
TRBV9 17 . CASSERQGQDSNSPLHF
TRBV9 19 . CASSSNPGLAGGPTGELFF
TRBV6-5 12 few CASSQYQGEQYF
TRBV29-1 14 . CSVSGPSGANVLTF
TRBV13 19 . CASSYRTSGKDRSYNEQFF
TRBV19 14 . CASRTSGRVDEQFF
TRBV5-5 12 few CASSSEGYEQYF
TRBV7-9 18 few CASTRKGDREMRSYGYTF
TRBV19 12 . CASTSSIGTQYF
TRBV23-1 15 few CASVPAGGLNTEAFF